This record covers a single TCR beta chain. The antigen remains undetermined. The V gene's germline CDR1 is DFQATT and CDR2 SNEGSKA (reference sequence). This CDR3 is 13 amino acids long. V lost 0 bases and J lost 5, with 10 bases in between. When the RNA was reverse transcribed, random hexamers were used with an input of roughly 0.45 to 1 ug. By means of immunoSEQ multiplex PCR, TCR beta CDR3 spanning 54 Vbeta and 13 Jbeta underwent amplification. TCRdb re-called the immunoSEQ multiplex PCR reads with MiXCR, one entry per CDR3 protein. The sample yields about 160,000 distinct CDR3 sequences, just over 90% seen once. This record belongs to a study of CD8 T cells in Susac syndrome. General observations from the study: The study's TCR sequencing and HLA analysis covered a relatively small number of individuals, and the study acknowledged this.

The T cells that were sequenced for TCR beta were CD8+ and CD4+ cells from blood. Negative isolation was used for CD8+ and CD4+ T cells, and FACS enrichment was applied to TEMRA cells. Sequencing input: CD4+ T cells from PBMCs. This clonotype was sampled from a human donor in good health. The V call is TRBV20-1, the J call TRBJ2-5; D not resolved. Here the CDR3 DNA reads TGCAGTGCTAGAGATCAGATGTTGGAGACCCAGTACTTC. Protein: CSARDQMLETQYF.